Here is one T cell receptor (beta chain) with its context. Its target is unknown. The record originates from a study of T cell responses to AZD1222 COVID-19 vaccine. V lost 5 bases, J lost 4 bases, and 7 bases stayed unmatched. Germline loops: CDR1 SEHNR, CDR2 FQNEAQ (reference sequence). This CDR3 is built from 15 residues. General study results and limits: Dominant CD4 TCR responses targeted spike regions 160-218 and 743-854.

TCRdb's table, derived via immunoSEQ multiplex PCR, lists solely in-frame clones and lacks some. The sample holds around 160,000 clones, 80% to 85% seen once. This rearrangement joins TRBV7-9 to TRBJ1-1; 10 nucleotides match TRBD1. The source is an adult in good health. The material was peripheral blood, obtained on day 0 of MenACWY control vaccination. In DNA form, the CDR3 reads TGTGCCAGCAGCCCCCGGACAGGGGGGCCCACTGAAGCTTTCTTT. It encodes CASSPRTGGPTEAFF.